This TCR beta chain stems from a study of quantifying T cell responses using KT2 cells. Study as a whole: cDNA was made from DNase-treated RNA using alpha and beta constant primers. The T4 ligation step was estimated to exceed 8% efficiency under optimum conditions.

The germline V and J ends were trimmed by 5 bases and 2 bases, with 6 bases remaining between them. Germline V lookup: CDR1 LNHDA, CDR2 SQIVND (reference sequence). There are 12 residues in the CDR3. A single-stranded UMI oligo with SP2 sequence was ligated to cDNA 3' ends. The first PCR ran approximately 4 cycles with an equimolar RC1.1 and RC1.2 beta primer mix. A single record per CDR3 protein comes from TCRdb applying MiXCR to the UMI-ligation and nested PCR reads. Here the sample spans tens of thousands of distinct CDR3 sequences, 6% to 9.5% being singletons. KT2, a clone with a known TCR, was spiked into unfractionated PBMC.

This chain links TRBV19 with TRBJ1-1, with D uncertain. Material for sequencing was PBMCs spiked with cells of the T cell clone KT2. This sequence was found in a human donor. CDR3 DNA sequence: TGTGCCAGTAGTTTAACCAACACTGAAGCTTTCTTT. Translating it yields CASSLTNTEAFF.